This T cell receptor (beta chain) was captured in a study of T cells in Graves' hyperthyroidism and ophthalmopathy. Findings of the study overall: Ophthalmopathy stood apart from stable hyperthyroidism in a 13 V-J model. The model's output predicted ophthalmopathy at a median of roughly seven months prior to onset.

PBMCs stemmed from less than 13 ml fresh peripheral blood. This clonotype was seen at least ten times. Its antigen is currently unknown. It was RNA transcripts that yielded the amplified TCR beta CDR3 regions. An initial round of RT-PCR targeting the TCR CDR3 relied on the HTBI primer set. TCRdb independently ran MiXCR on the multiplex PCR reads; one entry per CDR3 protein. This sample has 640,000 or so distinct CDR3 sequences, with about 14% found just once. This CDR3 spans 14 amino acids. Germline V gives CDR1 DFQATT, CDR2 SNEGSKA (reference sequence). V lost 5 bases, J lost 6 bases, and 6 bases stayed unmatched.

The clonotype was recovered from a middle-aged woman with Graves' ophthalmopathy. Source material: blood. The V call is TRBV20-1, the J call TRBJ1-5; 11 nucleotides match TRBD1. The CDR3: CSAARDRGSQPQHF. The CDR3 nucleotides are TGCAGTGCTGCCCGGGACAGGGGGTCTCAGCCCCAGCATTTT.